The clone carrying this TCR beta chain turned up a few times. Its antigen is still unknown. V was shortened by 0 bases and J by 1 base, with 9 bases between the two germline ends. The CDR3 is 14 residues long. The V gene's germline CDR1 is DFQATT and CDR2 SNEGSKA (reference sequence). The sample originates from a study of response to subunit inactivated influenza vaccine. Study-wide results and limits: Few additional T cells are recruited per seasonal influenza vaccination, authors suggested.

TCRdb called the RT-PCR reads again in MiXCR, with one record for every CDR3 protein. The sample has roughly 700,000 distinct CDR3 sequences; 11% to 15% are singletons. Sequenced material: PBMCs from blood, taken less than 15 days before vaccination. J is TRBJ2-5 and V is TRBV20-1; D gene ambiguous. The receptor was derived from a man in his fifties or sixties who received an inactivated influenza vaccine. CDR3 DNA sequence: TGCAGTGCTAGAGATTGGAGCGCCCAAGAGACCCAGTACTTC. As protein: CSARDWSAQETQYF.